The text below deals with one T cell receptor (beta chain). No antigen is known for it. One base away there is no much larger clone; base qualities are not given. To demonstrate the VDJtools post-analysis software, the study profiled TCR beta repertoires from the peripheral blood of around 13 young patients with multiple sclerosis. The multiple sclerosis patients were children and adolescents between about 6 and 15 years of age. The data belong to a study of post-analysis software for immune sequencing data (dated by TCRdb to the mid-2010s). Describing the broader study: Relapsing-remitting, secondary progressive and progressive-relapsing multiple sclerosis were recorded as disease courses, and subtype annotation was lacking for some patients. Patient repertoires were compared against roughly 12 previously published healthy control repertoires from donors aged about 6 to 28 years. A subset of samples was prepared in parallel using single-end sample barcoding, then pooled and co-amplified after Illumina adapter ligation. What the authors observed across the whole study: Normalized Chao1 diversity was significantly lower in multiple sclerosis patients than controls, suggesting substantial peripheral T-cell clonal expansion. Direct clustering with F measure showed strong co-clustering of samples prepared in the same batch, prompting a batch-effect correction. The multiple sclerosis patient group was slightly younger than the control group. Significantly higher frequencies in patients than in controls were found for a few TRBV segments, including TRBV5-6, TRBV5-1 and TRBV20-1.

The library was built by means of PCR. TCRdb records Illumina HiSeq 2500 as the sequencer. Unique molecular identifiers were incorporated into TCR beta cDNA libraries to reduce PCR and sequencing biases. Approximately 500,000 cDNA molecules were obtained for every 1 to 10 million input T cells, so each molecule roughly corresponded to one T cell. Patient libraries were prepared and sequenced with the same protocol used for the earlier healthy control dataset. Samples belonging to the same batch were prepared together, multiplexed and sequenced on a shared HiSeq lane. The study's own analysis went as follows. Raw barcoded reads were processed with MIGEC, discarding single-read molecular identifier groups before consensus assembly and CDR3 extraction. VDJtools was used for post-analysis of the clonotype tables, with diversity normalized by down-sampling every dataset to the smallest sample size. To correct batch-related cross-sample contamination, repertoire overlap clustering matched CDR3 amino acid sequences but not nucleotide sequences. TCRdb reprocessing: public reads trimmed at Q25 with fastp, clones called with MiXCR, in-frame beta chains kept. Each record represents a unique CDR3 protein, reported with the most common genes and DNA among its rows. The authors' filters were not applied to this entry. The sample contains fewer than 850,000 distinct CDR3 sequences, just over 45% of them found a single time. The ten largest clones take up 4.9% of the sample.

The germline V gene (reference sequence) yields SGHKS for CDR1 and YYEKEE for CDR2. Its CDR3 holds 17 amino acids, cysteine through phenylalanine. This entry keeps only the CDR3 DNA: 51 bases, framed from base 1. Germline trimming amounts to 3 bases on V and 3 bases on J, with 13 as the count of junction bases outside the gene matches. The sequenced material came from blood. The source of this sequence is a girl aged 10 to 17 with multiple sclerosis. The rearranged chain carries TRBV5-5 and TRBJ2-3; TRBD1 lines up with 7 middle nucleotides. The sequenced DNA is TGTGCCAGCAGCTGGGCCGGGACAGACCATCGGACAGATACGCAGTATTTT. This yields the protein CASSWAGTDHRTDTQYF.